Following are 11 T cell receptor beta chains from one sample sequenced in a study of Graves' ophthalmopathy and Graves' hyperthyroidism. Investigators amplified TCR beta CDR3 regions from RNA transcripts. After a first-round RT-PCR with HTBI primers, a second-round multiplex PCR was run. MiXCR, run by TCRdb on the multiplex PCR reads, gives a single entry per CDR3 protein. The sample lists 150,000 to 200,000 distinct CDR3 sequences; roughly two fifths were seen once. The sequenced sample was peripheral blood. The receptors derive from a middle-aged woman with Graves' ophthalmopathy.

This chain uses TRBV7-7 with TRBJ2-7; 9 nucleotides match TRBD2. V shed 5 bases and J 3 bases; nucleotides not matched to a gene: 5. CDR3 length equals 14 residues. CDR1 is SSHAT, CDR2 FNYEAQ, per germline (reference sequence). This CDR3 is CASSNSGRRYEQYF. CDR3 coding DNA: TGTGCCAGCAGCAATAGCGGGAGACGCTACGAGCAGTACTTC.

CDR3 amino acids: CASTSDREGYGYTF. CDR3 nucleotides: TGTGCCAGCACCTCGGACAGGGAGGGGTATGGCTACACCTTC. The chain links TRBV6-1 to TRBJ1-2; 8 positions match TRBD1. The CDR3 runs 14 residues. Unmatched junction bases numbered 9, after V lost 7 bases and J lost 5 bases. CDR1 is MNHNS, CDR2 SASEGT, per germline.

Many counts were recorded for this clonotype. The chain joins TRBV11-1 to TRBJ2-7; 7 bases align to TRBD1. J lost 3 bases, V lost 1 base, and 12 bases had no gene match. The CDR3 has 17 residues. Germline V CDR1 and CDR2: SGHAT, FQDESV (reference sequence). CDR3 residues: CASSLVAGRGYYYEQYF. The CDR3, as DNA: TGTGCCAGCAGCTTAGTTGCTGGCAGGGGGTATTACTACGAGCAGTACTTC.

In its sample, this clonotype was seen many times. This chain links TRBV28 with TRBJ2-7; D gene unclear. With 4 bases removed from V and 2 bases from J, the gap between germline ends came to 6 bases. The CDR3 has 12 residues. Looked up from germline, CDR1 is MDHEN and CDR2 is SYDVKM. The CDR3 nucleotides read TGTGCCAGCAGTTGGAAACCCTACGAGCAGTACTTC. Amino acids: CASSWKPYEQYF.

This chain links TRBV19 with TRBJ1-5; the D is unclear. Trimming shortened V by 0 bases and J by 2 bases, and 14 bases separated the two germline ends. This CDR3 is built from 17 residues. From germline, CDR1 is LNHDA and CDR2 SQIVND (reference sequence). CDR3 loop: CASSIDRSSQGNQPQHF. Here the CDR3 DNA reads TGTGCCAGTAGTATAGATCGCTCGAGCCAGGGCAATCAGCCCCAGCATTTT.

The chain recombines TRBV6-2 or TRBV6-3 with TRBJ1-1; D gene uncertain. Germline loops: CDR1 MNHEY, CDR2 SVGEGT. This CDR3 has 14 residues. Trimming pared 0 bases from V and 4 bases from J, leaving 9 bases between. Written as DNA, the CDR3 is TGTGCCAGCAGTTACTCGGCCTCGGGCACTGAAGCTTTCTTT. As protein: CASSYSASGTEAFF.

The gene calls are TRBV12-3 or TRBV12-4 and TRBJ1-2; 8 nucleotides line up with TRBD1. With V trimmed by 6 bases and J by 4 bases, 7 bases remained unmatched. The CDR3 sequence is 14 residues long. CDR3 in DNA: TGTGCCAGCAGACCCACAGGGGGTGTCTATGGCTACACCTTC. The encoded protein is CASRPTGGVYGYTF.

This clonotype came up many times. The CDR3 coding sequence is TGTGCCAGCAGCCCGGAAGGGGGTAGAAGGGTTAATTCACCCCTCCACTTT. Its translation is CASSPEGGRRVNSPLHF. V is TRBV14 and J is TRBJ1-6; TRBD1 is a possible D gene (6 bases). Germline V gene sequence: CDR1 SGHDN, CDR2 FVKESK. This CDR3 spans 17 amino acids. V lost 4 bases to trimming and J lost 6 bases, with 19 bases between them. Complete variable domain (other parts from reference TRBV14 and TRBJ1-6): EAGVTQFPSHSVIEKGQTVTLRCDPISGHDNLYWYRRVMGKEIKFLLHFVKESKQDESGMPNNRFLAERTGGTYSTLKVQPAELEDSGVYFCASSPEGGRRVNSPLHFGNGTRLTVT.

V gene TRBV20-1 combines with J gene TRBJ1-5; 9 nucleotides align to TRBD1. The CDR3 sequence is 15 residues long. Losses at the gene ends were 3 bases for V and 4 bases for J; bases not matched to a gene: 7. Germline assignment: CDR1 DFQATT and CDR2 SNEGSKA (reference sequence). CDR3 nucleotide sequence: TGCAGTGCTAGTAGGGGACAGGGCAAAAATCAGCCCCAGCATTTT. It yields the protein CSASRGQGKNQPQHF.

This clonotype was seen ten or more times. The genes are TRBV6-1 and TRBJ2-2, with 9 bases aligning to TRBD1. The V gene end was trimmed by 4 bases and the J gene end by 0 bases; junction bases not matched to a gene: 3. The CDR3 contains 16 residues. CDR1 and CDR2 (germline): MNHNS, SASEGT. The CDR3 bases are TGTGCCAGCAGTGCCAGGACAGGGGCGAACACCGGGGAGCTGTTTTTT. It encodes CASSARTGANTGELFF.

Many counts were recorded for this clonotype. The CDR3 region has the DNA TGCAGTGCTAGAATTGGCAGCGAGAACACTGAAGCTTTCTTT. Protein sequence: CSARIGSENTEAFF. The chain is built from TRBV20-1 and TRBJ1-1; D remains ambiguous. With 2 bases removed from V and 1 base from J, the gap between germline ends came to 11 bases. Germline CDR1 reads DFQATT; CDR2 reads SNEGSKA (reference sequence). The CDR3 totals 14 residues.